These T cell receptor beta chains were read from a single sample in a study of blood T cell repertoires in COVID-19. The assay was immunoSEQ multiplex PCR, and TCRdb's table has in-frame clones only and misses some. The profile shows 80,000 or so clones, approximately 80% of them singletons. Sequencing input: peripheral blood. The receptors stem from a man older than 75 with acute or convalescent COVID-19. Both conserved end residues are part of each CDR3. Each record gives: J gene, clone size, V gene, D gene, CDR3 protein, CDR3 DNA. D genes are given only for firm matches. Only part of the rows carry a size: once, few, many, or a class if the clone is expanded.

>TRBJ2-5|-|TRBV7-2|TRBD2
CASSMGLAGPLETQYF
TGTGCCAGCAGCATGGGACTAGCGGGGCCTTTGGAGACCCAGTACTTC
>TRBJ2-2|-|TRBV4-1|TRBD1
CASSKDRPFTGELFF
TGCGCCAGCAGTAAGGACAGGCCGTTCACCGGGGAGCTGTTTTTT
>TRBJ2-7|-|TRBV19|TRBD1
CASNGQGPGQYF
TGTGCCAGTAACGGACAGGGGCCGGGGCAGTACTTC
>TRBJ2-7|few|TRBV7-2|TRBD1
CASSLGGGKREQYF
TGTGCCAGCAGCTTAGGAGGGGGCAAAAGAGAGCAGTACTTC
>TRBJ2-3|-|TRBV10-1|-
CASSGERGDTQYF
TGCGCCAGCTCGGGGGAGCGAGGAGATACGCAGTATTTT
>TRBJ1-2|-|TRBV5-1|-
CASNPGVGSIGYTF
TGCGCCAGCAACCCGGGGGTCGGATCAATTGGCTACACCTTC
>TRBJ2-1|-|TRBV6-5|TRBD1
CASSPRDRSYNEQFF
TGTGCCAGCAGCCCCCGGGACAGGTCCTACAATGAGCAGTTCTTC
>TRBJ2-1|-|TRBV5-4|TRBD2
CASSRGGSYNEQFF
TGTGCCAGCAGCCGCGGGGGATCCTACAATGAGCAGTTCTTC
>TRBJ2-3|-|TRBV7-6|TRBD2
CASSLGSGVTDTQYF
TGTGCCAGCAGCTTAGGTAGCGGGGTCACAGATACGCAGTATTTT
>TRBJ2-2|-|TRBV7-3|TRBD1
CASSLQTGSGELFF
TGTGCCAGCAGCCTTCAGACAGGGTCCGGGGAGCTGTTTTTT
>TRBJ1-1|-|TRBV11-1|TRBD1
CASSRQGLGTEAFF
TGTGCCAGCAGCCGACAGGGGCTTGGCACTGAAGCTTTCTTT
>TRBJ1-1|-|TRBV6-6|TRBD1
CASSRRDRENEAFF
TGTGCCAGCAGCCGCCGGGACAGGGAAAATGAAGCTTTCTTT
>TRBJ2-6|-|TRBV27|-
CASSFGRVTGANVLTF
TGTGCCAGCAGTTTTGGCAGGGTAACTGGGGCCAACGTCCTGACTTTC
>TRBJ1-1|-|TRBV3-1/TRBV3-2|TRBD1
CASSQERTGQGISEAFF
TGTGCCAGCAGCCAAGAACGGACGGGACAGGGAATTAGTGAAGCTTTCTTT
>TRBJ2-5|-|TRBV27|TRBD2
CASSFLAGYQETQYF
TGTGCCAGCAGTTTTTTAGCGGGTTACCAAGAGACCCAGTACTTC
>TRBJ2-5|few|TRBV5-1|TRBD2
CASSFDGGASETQYF
TGCGCCAGCAGCTTCGACGGGGGGGCCTCAGAGACCCAGTACTTC
>TRBJ1-5|-|TRBV19|-
CASSRELPQRAPQHF
TGTGCCAGTAGCCGCGAACTCCCCCAAAGAGCGCCCCAGCATTTT
>TRBJ2-7|-|TRBV4-1|-
CASSQFRGLSYEQYF
TGCGCCAGCAGCCAATTTAGAGGGCTGTCATACGAGCAGTACTTC
>TRBJ1-6|-|TRBV10-3|-
CAIGADNSPLHF
TGTGCCATCGGCGCGGATAATTCACCCCTCCACTTT
>TRBJ2-2|-|TRBV3-1/TRBV3-2|TRBD2
CASRQSGGARTGELFF
TGTGCCAGCAGACAGAGCGGGGGGGCCCGCACCGGGGAGCTGTTTTTT
>TRBJ1-5|-|TRBV7-9|-
CASSLGQATYSNQPQHF
TGTGCCAGCAGCTTGGGGCAGGCAACTTATAGCAATCAGCCCCAGCATTTT
>TRBJ2-7|-|TRBV3-1/TRBV3-2|TRBD1
CASRRQGWDEQYF
TGTGCCAGCAGACGACAGGGTTGGGACGAGCAGTACTTC
>TRBJ1-3|-|TRBV13|-
CASSPRLNSGNTIYF
TGTGCCAGCAGCCCAAGACTCAACTCTGGAAACACCATATATTTT
>TRBJ2-3|-|TRBV20-1|TRBD2
CSASLAGGVTDTQYF
TGCAGTGCTAGTCTGGCGGGGGGAGTTACAGATACGCAGTATTTT
>TRBJ2-5|-|TRBV7-7|TRBD2
CASSLGAAGGLETQYF
TGTGCTAGCTCCCTAGGTGCGGCGGGGGGGCTTGAGACCCAGTACTTC
>TRBJ1-6|-|TRBV7-9|-
CASSLGAGDNSPLHF
TGTGCCAGCAGCTTAGGGGCAGGGGATAATTCACCCCTCCACTTT
>TRBJ2-2|-|TRBV29-1|-
CSGGGRNTGELFF
TGCAGCGGCGGGGGCCGGAACACCGGGGAGCTGTTTTTT
>TRBJ2-5|-|TRBV2|-
CASSEATGRGTQYF
TGTGCCAGCAGTGAAGCAACAGGGAGGGGGACCCAGTACTTC
>TRBJ1-4|-|TRBV5-1|TRBD1
CASSPSGQGDEKLFF
TGCGCCAGCAGCCCATCAGGGCAGGGGGATGAAAAACTGTTTTTT
>TRBJ1-2|few|TRBV4-1|-
CASSPGGGGSPYGYTF
TGCGCCAGCAGCCCCGGGGGGGGAGGGTCCCCCTATGGCTACACCTTC
>TRBJ1-5|-|TRBV7-2|TRBD1
CASSLVPDRGNQPQHF
TGTGCCAGCAGCTTAGTCCCGGACAGGGGGAATCAGCCCCAGCATTTT
>TRBJ2-1|-|TRBV3-1/TRBV3-2|TRBD2
CASSQVPGLARLHNEQFF
TGTGCCAGCAGCCAAGTCCCGGGACTAGCGCGTCTGCACAATGAGCAGTTCTTC
>TRBJ2-4|-|TRBV7-6|-
CASSSSSLDGDIQYF
TGTGCCAGCAGCTCCTCTAGCCTGGATGGGGACATTCAGTACTTC
>TRBJ2-5|-|TRBV7-3|TRBD2
CASSLGSGGQETQYF
TGTGCCAGCAGCTTAGGTAGCGGGGGACAAGAGACCCAGTACTTC
>TRBJ1-1|-|TRBV27|-
CASSQSRTPNTEAFF
TGTGCCAGCAGCCAATCACGGACACCGAACACTGAAGCTTTCTTT
>TRBJ1-1|-|TRBV5-8|TRBD1
CASSLEMLSSRGPPFF
TGTGCCAGCAGCTTGGAAATGTTGAGTAGCAGGGGGCCGCCTTTCTTT
>TRBJ2-2|-|TRBV18|TRBD2
CASSPTSADTGELFF
TGTGCCAGCTCACCGACTAGCGCGGACACCGGGGAGCTGTTTTTT
>TRBJ1-3|-|TRBV5-8|TRBD1
CASSRFRGAASGNTIYF
TGTGCCAGCAGCCGCTTCAGGGGGGCAGCCTCTGGAAACACCATATATTTT
>TRBJ1-1|-|TRBV19|TRBD1
CASSIDRDRGRRTNTEAFF
TGTGCCAGTAGTATAGATCGAGACAGGGGGAGGAGGACGAACACTGAAGCTTTCTTT
>TRBJ1-5|-|TRBV15|-
CATSRQGIGNQPQHF
TGTGCCACCAGCAGACAGGGGATAGGGAATCAGCCCCAGCATTTT
>TRBJ2-3|-|TRBV2|-
CASSGRWGPNTDTQYF
TGTGCCAGCAGCGGACGCTGGGGGCCCAACACAGATACGCAGTATTTT
>TRBJ2-7|-|TRBV19|-
CASTLRWGSYEQYF
TGTGCCAGTACACTCAGGTGGGGCAGCTACGAGCAGTACTTC
>TRBJ1-2|-|TRBV20-1|TRBD1
CSALTGNGYTF
TGCAGTGCCCTGACAGGGAATGGCTACACCTTC